The 24 T cell receptor beta chains listed next were all sequenced from one sample in a study of blood T cells in healthy people across ages. Together with a sample-barcoded 5' primer, a J-beta primer mix was included in a second PCR lasting roughly 6 to 12 cycles. TCRdb called the 5' RACE reads again in MiXCR, with one record for every CDR3 protein. This table has around 780,000 distinct CDR3 sequences, around 24% appearing once. The data also belong to a second study, concerning T cells of mothers and their children.

Sequenced input: blood. The source is a boy under 18 in good health.

The chain couples TRBV7-2 to TRBJ1-2, with TRBD1 matching over 7 bases. The CDR3 is made up of 16 amino acids. From germline, CDR1 is SGHTA and CDR2 FQGNSA. J lost 2 bases, V lost 4 bases, and 10 bases had no gene match. In nucleotides, the CDR3 is TGTGCCAGCAGCTCGGACCCCCCGACAGGGAACTATGGCTACACCTTC. As protein: CASSSDPPTGNYGYTF.

The chain's CDR3 is CASSLFRVGANVLTF. The CDR3 DNA follows: TGTGCCAGCAGTTTATTCAGGGTTGGGGCCAACGTCCTGACTTTC. The chain uses TRBV12-3 or TRBV12-4 and TRBJ2-6; D possibly corresponds to TRBD1 (5 bases). V lost 2 bases and J 3 bases, leaving 8 bases between the germline ends. This CDR3 region has 15 residues.

This clonotype was observed a handful of times. V gene TRBV15 combines with J gene TRBJ2-2; D is unclear. The CDR3 totals 16 residues. Trimming left V 2 bases short and J 0 bases short, with 10 bases between. In germline, CDR1 is LNHNV, CDR2 YYDKDF (reference sequence). CDR3 residues: CATSRFSRSNTGELFF. As DNA, the CDR3 is TGTGCCACCAGCAGATTCAGCAGATCGAACACCGGGGAGCTGTTTTTT.

The V call is TRBV5-6, the J call TRBJ2-4; a possible D gene is TRBD2 (5 bases). In germline, CDR1 is SGHDT, CDR2 YYEEEE. The CDR3 totals 14 residues. Trimming left V 0 bases short and J 1 base short, with 5 bases between. DNA for the CDR3: TGTGCCAGCAGCTTGGAGCGGGCCAAAAACATTCAGTACTTC. Encoded protein: CASSLERAKNIQYF.

The chain has TRBV18 and TRBJ2-1; TRBD2 matches 8 bases. The junction had 7 bases not matched to a gene; V was cut back by 6 bases and J by 0 bases. This CDR3 region has 16 residues. Germline lookup yields CDR1 KGHSH and CDR2 LQKENI. The CDR3 here is CASSPIAGSSYNEQFF. CDR3 nucleotides: TGTGCCAGCTCGCCTATAGCGGGGAGCTCCTACAATGAGCAGTTCTTC.

The rearrangement links TRBV3-1 to TRBJ1-2; 7 bases fit TRBD1. Per germline, CDR1 LGHDT and CDR2 YNNKEL (reference sequence). The CDR3 sequence is 13 residues long. The V gene end was trimmed by 4 bases and the J gene end by 6 bases; junction bases not matched to a gene: 5. CDR3 in amino acids: CASSPGTVNGYTF. CDR3 sequence (DNA): TGTGCCAGCAGCCCCGGGACAGTCAATGGCTACACCTTC.

This clonotype was counted a few times. The genes are TRBV7-3 and TRBJ2-1, with 14 bases fitting TRBD2. Germline CDR1 reads SGHTA; CDR2 reads FQGTGA. V lost 3 bases and J lost 0; bases outside the gene matches: 7. The CDR3 has 19 residues. The CDR3 DNA follows: TGTGCCAGCAGCTTGTTTGGGACTAGCGGGGGAGGCTCCTACAATGAGCAGTTCTTC. Translated: CASSLFGTSGGGSYNEQFF.

This rearrangement joins TRBV4-1 to TRBJ2-5, with unresolved D. Germline CDR1 is MGHRA and CDR2 is YSYEKL. Trimming shortened V by 0 bases and J by 5 bases, and 10 bases separated the two germline ends. The CDR3 loop spans 14 amino acids. The CDR3 sequence is CASSQEGHGETQYF. The CDR3 DNA reads as TGCGCCAGCAGCCAAGAGGGCCACGGGGAGACCCAGTACTTC.

Here the CDR3 DNA reads TGTGCCAGCAGCCGAACAGGGGGCGTAATTTATGGGAACACTGAAGCTTTCTTT. As protein: CASSRTGGVIYGNTEAFF. The chain is built from TRBV7-2 and TRBJ1-1; 9 bases match TRBD1. The V gene's germline CDR1 is SGHTA and CDR2 FQGNSA. This CDR3 has 18 residues. V dropped 5 bases and J dropped 1; count of bases not matched to a gene: 14.

V usage is TRBV18 and J usage is TRBJ1-1; D uncertain. Deletions cut 2 bases from V and 1 base from J, with 11 bases between. The CDR3 loop spans 15 amino acids. Per germline, CDR1 KGHSH and CDR2 LQKENI. CDR3 amino acids: CASSPSPAQNTEAFF. DNA of the CDR3: TGTGCCAGCTCACCATCGCCGGCTCAGAACACTGAAGCTTTCTTT.

This rearrangement joins TRBV12-3 or TRBV12-4 to TRBJ2-1; no definite D call. V lost 3 bases and J 4 bases, leaving 10 bases between the germline ends. The CDR3 loop spans 14 amino acids. The CDR3 spells CASSFVAAYNEQFF. The CDR3 DNA reads TGTGCCAGCAGTTTTGTGGCAGCGTACAATGAGCAGTTCTTC.

This clonotype was detected only a few times. This sequence joins TRBV7-2 and TRBJ2-5; D unresolved. CDR3 size: 13 residues. CDR1 SGHTA and CDR2 FQGNSA come from the germline V gene. V shed 5 bases and J shed 3 bases, with 10 bases lying between them. The CDR3 nucleotides are TGTGCCAGCAGCCCCATACAAAAAGAGACCCAGTACTTC. It translates to CASSPIQKETQYF.

The chain carries TRBV5-4 and TRBJ2-1, with D possibly TRBD2 on 5 matching bases. The J call may not be correct, given that the DNA end is closer to TRBJ2-7. Per germline, CDR1 SGHNT and CDR2 YYREEE (reference sequence). The CDR3 is made up of 14 amino acids. In DNA form, the CDR3 reads TGTGCCAGCAGGGCACCGGGAAGCTCCTACGAGCAGTACTTC. Its protein is CASRAPGSSYEQYF.

V is TRBV5-1 and J is TRBJ2-3; possible D gene TRBD1, 6 bases. The CDR3 has 14 residues. Germline values: CDR1 SGHRS, CDR2 YFSETQ. Trimming pared 4 bases from V and 2 bases from J, leaving 11 bases between. The CDR3 loop reads CASSVDSLTDTQYF. In nucleotides, the CDR3 is TGCGCCAGCAGCGTGGACAGCCTCACAGATACGCAGTATTTT.

Comments on this clonotype: Mismatch with germline at one junction end may stem from a read error. The genes are TRBV29-1 and TRBJ1-2, with TRBD1 matching over 7 bases. Germline V CDR1 and CDR2: SQVTM, ANQGSEA. The CDR3 is 11 amino acids. The CDR3 nucleotides read TGCAGCGTTAAGCCCACAGGGGTATACCTCTTC. This encodes CSVKPTGVYLF.

This clonotype showed up just a few times. This chain joins TRBV7-9 and TRBJ2-5; perhaps TRBD1 as D (6 bases). Between the trimmed V and J ends, which lost 0 bases and 3 bases, there was a span of 11 bases. Per the germline V gene, CDR1 is SEHNR and CDR2 is FQNEAQ (reference sequence). The CDR3 totals 15 residues. CDR3 residues: CASSLAQAGEETQYF. For the CDR3, the DNA is TGTGCCAGCAGCTTAGCGCAGGCAGGGGAAGAGACCCAGTACTTC. The full variable domain, its missing parts supplied by reference TRBV7-9 and TRBJ2-5, is DTGVSQNPRHKITKRGQNVTFRCDPISEHNRLYWYRQTLGQGPEFLTYFQNEAQLEKSRLLSDRFSAERPKGSFSTLEIQRTEQGDSAMYLCASSLAQAGEETQYFGPGTRLLVL.

This clonotype was seen just once. This rearrangement joins TRBV29-1 to TRBJ2-5, with 11 bases that match TRBD2. This CDR3 has 15 amino acids. CDR1 is SQVTM and CDR2 is ANQGSEA in the germline V gene. V dropped 2 bases and J dropped 4; count of bases not matched to a gene: 6. The CDR3 coding sequence is TGCAGCGTTGAATCCGCTAGCGGGAGGCGAGAGACCCAGTACTTC. As protein: CSVESASGRRETQYF.

The chain joins TRBV27 to TRBJ2-1, with TRBD2 matching 9 bases. Germline loops: CDR1 MNHEY, CDR2 SMNVEV (reference sequence). This CDR3 has 15 amino acids. The V gene end was trimmed by 6 bases and the J gene end by 5 bases; junction bases not matched to a gene: 8. CDR3 in DNA: TGTGCCAGCAGACAAGCGGGGGGAGGGCACAATGAGCAGTTCTTC. It translates to CASRQAGGGHNEQFF.

V gene TRBV6-1 combines with J gene TRBJ1-2, with TRBD1 as a possible D gene (6 bases). Germline assignment: CDR1 MNHNS and CDR2 SASEGT. The CDR3 spans 12 residues. The V gene lost 6 bases and the J gene lost 5 bases, with 10 bases spanning the gap. Here the CDR3 DNA reads TGTGCCAGCAGCGAGACAGGTTATGGCTACACCTTC. Its translation: CASSETGYGYTF.

This chain links TRBV12-3 or TRBV12-4 with TRBJ1-4, with 10 bases matching TRBD1. This CDR3 comprises 15 residues. The trim removed 5 bases at V and 8 bases at J, leaving 8 bases unmatched. CDR3 sequence reads: CASSPRQGAGEKLFF. CDR3 DNA sequence: TGTGCCAGCAGTCCTAGACAGGGGGCAGGAGAAAAACTGTTTTTT.

This rearrangement joins TRBV7-6 to TRBJ1-4; D is possibly TRBD1 (6 bases). Trimming removed 5 bases at V and 3 bases at J, with 16 bases between. The CDR3 contains 16 residues. Germline CDR1 and CDR2: SGHVS and FNYEAQ. CDR3: CASSPPPGGSNEKLFF. The CDR3 DNA is TGTGCCAGCAGCCCTCCTCCGGGGGGCTCTAATGAAAAACTGTTTTTT.

This clonotype was recorded at least ten times. The rearrangement uses TRBV27 and TRBJ2-5, with D possibly being TRBD1 (6 bases). The J call may be wrong; the DNA end is better matched by TRBJ2-7. This CDR3 is 14 amino acids long. CDR1 and CDR2 (germline): MNHEY, SMNVEV (reference sequence). The CDR3 reads CASSLSQGSYEQYF. CDR3 in DNA: TGTGCCAGCAGTTTATCACAGGGCAGCTACGAGCAGTACTTC.

A word on this clonotype: A read error may account for a junction end that differs from germline. The CDR3 bases are TGTGTCAGCGGCGTGCTTCGATCGGCAGATACGCAGTATTTT. This encodes CVSGVLRSADTQYF. This chain uses TRBV2 with TRBJ2-3, with a tentative D call TRBD2 (5 bases). This CDR3 has 14 amino acids. Germline assignment: CDR1 SNHLY and CDR2 FYNNEI.

The chain uses TRBV10-3 and TRBJ2-7; D gene unclear. Germline CDR1 ENHRY, CDR2 SYGVKD. Trimming removed 0 bases from V and 3 bases from J, with 6 bases in between. The CDR3 runs to 13 residues. CDR3 DNA sequence: TGTGCCATCAGTGAGTCGGACGACTACGAGCAGTACTTC. Translated: CAISESDDYEQYF.